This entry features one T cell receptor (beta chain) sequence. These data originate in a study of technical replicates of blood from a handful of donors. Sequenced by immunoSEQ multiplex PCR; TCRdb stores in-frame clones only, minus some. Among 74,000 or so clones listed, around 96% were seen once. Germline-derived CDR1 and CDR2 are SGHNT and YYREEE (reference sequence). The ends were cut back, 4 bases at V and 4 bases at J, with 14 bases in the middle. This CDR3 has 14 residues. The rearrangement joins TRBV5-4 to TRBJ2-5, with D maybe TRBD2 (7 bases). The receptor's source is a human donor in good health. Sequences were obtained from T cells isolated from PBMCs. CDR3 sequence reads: CASSTDGGLETQYF. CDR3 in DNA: TGTGCCAGCAGCACTGACGGGGGGCTAGAGACCCAGTACTTC.